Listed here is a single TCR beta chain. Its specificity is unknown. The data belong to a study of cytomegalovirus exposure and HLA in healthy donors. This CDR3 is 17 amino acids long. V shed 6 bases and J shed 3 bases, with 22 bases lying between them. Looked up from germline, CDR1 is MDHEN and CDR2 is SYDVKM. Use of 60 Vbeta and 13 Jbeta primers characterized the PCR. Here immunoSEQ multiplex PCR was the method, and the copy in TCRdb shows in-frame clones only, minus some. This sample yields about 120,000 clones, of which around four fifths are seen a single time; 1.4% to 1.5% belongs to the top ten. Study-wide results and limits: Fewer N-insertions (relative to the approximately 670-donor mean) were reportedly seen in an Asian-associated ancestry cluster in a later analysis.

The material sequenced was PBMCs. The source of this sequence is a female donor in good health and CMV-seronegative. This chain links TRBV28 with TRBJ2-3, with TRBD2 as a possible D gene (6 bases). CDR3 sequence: CASSTSGTDTGTDTQYF. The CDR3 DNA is TGTGCCAGCAGCACTTCCGGGACTGATACGGGGACAGATACGCAGTATTTT.